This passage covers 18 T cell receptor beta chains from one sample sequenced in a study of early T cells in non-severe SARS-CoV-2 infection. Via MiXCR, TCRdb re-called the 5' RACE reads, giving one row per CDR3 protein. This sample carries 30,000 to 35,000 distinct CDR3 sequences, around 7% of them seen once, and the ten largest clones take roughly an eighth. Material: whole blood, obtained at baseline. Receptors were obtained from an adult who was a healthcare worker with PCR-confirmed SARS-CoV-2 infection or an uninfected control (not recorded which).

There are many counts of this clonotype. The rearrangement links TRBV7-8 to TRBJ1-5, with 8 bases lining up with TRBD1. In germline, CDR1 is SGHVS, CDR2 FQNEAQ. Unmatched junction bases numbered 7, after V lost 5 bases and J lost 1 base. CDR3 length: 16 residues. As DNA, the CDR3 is TGTGCCAGCAGCCCAATACAGGGGGGAAGCAATCAGCCCCAGCATTTT. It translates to CASSPIQGGSNQPQHF.

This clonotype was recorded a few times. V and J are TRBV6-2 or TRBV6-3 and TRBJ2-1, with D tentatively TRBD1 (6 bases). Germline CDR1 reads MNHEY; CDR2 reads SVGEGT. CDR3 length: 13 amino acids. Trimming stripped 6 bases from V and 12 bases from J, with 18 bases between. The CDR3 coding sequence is TGTGCCAGCAGACCTCACCGGGACATGCTGCAGTTCTTC. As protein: CASRPHRDMLQFF.

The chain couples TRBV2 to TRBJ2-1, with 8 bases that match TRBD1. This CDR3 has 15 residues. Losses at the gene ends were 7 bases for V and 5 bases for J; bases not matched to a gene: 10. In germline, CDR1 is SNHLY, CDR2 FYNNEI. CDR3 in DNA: TGTGCCAGCAAAGGGCGGGACAGGTCCCACAATGAGCAGTTCTTC. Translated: CASKGRDRSHNEQFF.

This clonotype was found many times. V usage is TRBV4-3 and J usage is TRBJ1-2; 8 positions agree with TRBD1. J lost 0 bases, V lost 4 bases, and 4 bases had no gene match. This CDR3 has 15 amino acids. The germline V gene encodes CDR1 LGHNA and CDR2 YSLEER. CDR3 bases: TGCGCCAGCAGCCCAGGACAGGGCACTAACTATGGCTACACCTTC. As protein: CASSPGQGTNYGYTF.

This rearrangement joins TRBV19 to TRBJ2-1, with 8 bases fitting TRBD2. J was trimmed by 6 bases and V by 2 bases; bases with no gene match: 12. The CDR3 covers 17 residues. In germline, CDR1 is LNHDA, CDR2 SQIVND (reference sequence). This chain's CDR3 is CASSIPVLTSGGNEQFF. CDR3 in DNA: TGTGCCAGTAGTATACCGGTTCTCACTAGCGGAGGCAATGAGCAGTTCTTC.

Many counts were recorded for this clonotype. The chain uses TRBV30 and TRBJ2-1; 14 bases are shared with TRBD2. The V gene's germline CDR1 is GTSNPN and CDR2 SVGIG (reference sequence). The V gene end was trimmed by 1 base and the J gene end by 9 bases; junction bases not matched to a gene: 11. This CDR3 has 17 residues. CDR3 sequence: CAWSGETSGRATTEQFF. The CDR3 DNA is TGTGCCTGGAGTGGGGAGACTAGCGGGAGGGCCACGACTGAGCAGTTCTTC.

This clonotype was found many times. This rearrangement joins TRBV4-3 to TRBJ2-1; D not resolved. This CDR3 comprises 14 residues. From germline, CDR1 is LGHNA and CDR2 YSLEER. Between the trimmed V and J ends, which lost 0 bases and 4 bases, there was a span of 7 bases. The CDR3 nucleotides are TGCGCCAGCAGCCAAGATACCTATTACAATGAGCAGTTCTTC. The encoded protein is CASSQDTYYNEQFF.

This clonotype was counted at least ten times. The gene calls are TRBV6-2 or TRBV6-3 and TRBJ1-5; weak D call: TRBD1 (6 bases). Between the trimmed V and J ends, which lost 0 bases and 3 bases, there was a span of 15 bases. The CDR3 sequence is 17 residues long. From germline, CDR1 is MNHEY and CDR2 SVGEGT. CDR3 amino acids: CASSYSKEGGTNQPQHF. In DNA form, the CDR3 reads TGTGCCAGCAGTTACTCGAAGGAGGGGGGAACCAATCAGCCCCAGCATTTT.

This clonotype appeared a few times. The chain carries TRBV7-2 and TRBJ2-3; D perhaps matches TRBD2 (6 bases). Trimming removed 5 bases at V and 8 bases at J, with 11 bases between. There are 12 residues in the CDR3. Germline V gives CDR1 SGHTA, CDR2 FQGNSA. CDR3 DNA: TGTGCCAGCAGCCCGGAGGGGAGTACGCAGTATTTT. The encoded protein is CASSPEGSTQYF.

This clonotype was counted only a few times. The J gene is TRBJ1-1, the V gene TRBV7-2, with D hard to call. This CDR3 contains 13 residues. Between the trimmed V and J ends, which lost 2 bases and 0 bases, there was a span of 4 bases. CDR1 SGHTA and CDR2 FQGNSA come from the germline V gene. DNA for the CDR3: TGTGCCAGCAGCTTACGTATGAACACTGAAGCTTTCTTT. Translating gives CASSLRMNTEAFF.

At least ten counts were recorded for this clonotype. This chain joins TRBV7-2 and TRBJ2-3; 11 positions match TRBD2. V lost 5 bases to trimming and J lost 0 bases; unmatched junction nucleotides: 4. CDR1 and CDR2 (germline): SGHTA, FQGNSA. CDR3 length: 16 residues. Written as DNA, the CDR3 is TGTGCCAGCAGCGGACGGACTAGCGGGAGCACAGATACGCAGTATTTT. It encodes CASSGRTSGSTDTQYF. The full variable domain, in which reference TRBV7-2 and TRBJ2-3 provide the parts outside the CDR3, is GAGVSQSPSNKVTEKGKDVELRCDPISGHTALYWYRQSLGQGLEFLIYFQGNSAPDKSGLPSDRFSAERTGGSVSTLTIQRTQQEDSAVYLCASSGRTSGSTDTQYFGPGTRLTVL.

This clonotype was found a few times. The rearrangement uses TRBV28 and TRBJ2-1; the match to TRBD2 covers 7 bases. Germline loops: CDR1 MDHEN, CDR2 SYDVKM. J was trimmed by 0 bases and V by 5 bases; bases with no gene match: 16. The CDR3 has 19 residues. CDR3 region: CASSDFPTTSTRSYNEQFF. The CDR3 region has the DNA TGTGCCAGCAGTGACTTCCCAACGACTAGCACTCGCTCCTACAATGAGCAGTTCTTC.

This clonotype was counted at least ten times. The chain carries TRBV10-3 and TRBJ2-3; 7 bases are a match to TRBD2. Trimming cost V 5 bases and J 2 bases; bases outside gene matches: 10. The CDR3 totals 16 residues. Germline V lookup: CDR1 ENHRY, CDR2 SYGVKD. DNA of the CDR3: TGTGCCATCAGTAACAGCCGGGACTACGCCACAGATACGCAGTATTTT. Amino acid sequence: CAISNSRDYATDTQYF.

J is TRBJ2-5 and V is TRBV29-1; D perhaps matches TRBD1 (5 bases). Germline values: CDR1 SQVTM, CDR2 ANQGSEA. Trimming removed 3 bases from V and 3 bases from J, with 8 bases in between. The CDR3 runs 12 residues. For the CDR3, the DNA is TGCAGCGTTGACAGGGTAAAAGAGACCCAGTACTTC. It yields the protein CSVDRVKETQYF.

The CDR3 region has the DNA TGTGCCAGCAGTTTTGGCGGGAGGGCCGGCTTTGGCTACAATGAGCAGTTCTTC. Amino acids: CASSFGGRAGFGYNEQFF. This chain connects TRBV27 to TRBJ2-1; 9 bases are shared with TRBD2. The V gene end was trimmed by 3 bases and the J gene end by 3 bases; junction bases not matched to a gene: 12. Germline CDR1 reads MNHEY; CDR2 reads SMNVEV (reference sequence). The length of the CDR3 is 18 residues.

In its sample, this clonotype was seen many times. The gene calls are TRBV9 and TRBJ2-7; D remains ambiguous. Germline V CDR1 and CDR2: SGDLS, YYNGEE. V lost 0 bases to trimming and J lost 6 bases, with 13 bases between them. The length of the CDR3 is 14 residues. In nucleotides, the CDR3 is TGTGCCAGCAGCGTAGGGAGTAGCACGGGCGAGCAGTACTTC. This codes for CASSVGSSTGEQYF.

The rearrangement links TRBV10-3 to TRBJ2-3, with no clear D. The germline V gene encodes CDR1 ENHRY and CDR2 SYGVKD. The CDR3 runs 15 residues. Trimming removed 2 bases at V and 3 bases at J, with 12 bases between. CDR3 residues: CAISEDGRRTDTQYF. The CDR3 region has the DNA TGTGCCATCAGTGAGGATGGGCGAAGGACAGATACGCAGTATTTT.

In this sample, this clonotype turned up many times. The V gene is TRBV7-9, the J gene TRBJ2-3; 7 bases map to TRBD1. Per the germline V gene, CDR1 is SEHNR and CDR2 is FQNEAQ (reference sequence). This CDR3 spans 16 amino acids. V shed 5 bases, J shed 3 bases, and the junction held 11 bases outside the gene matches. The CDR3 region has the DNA TGTGCCAGCAGCCAATTTGGGGGACAGCCGACAGATACGCAGTATTTT. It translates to CASSQFGGQPTDTQYF.